A selection of T cell receptor beta chains follows, all from one sample in a study of T cell clones after liver transplantation. Profiled with immunoSEQ multiplex PCR; TCRdb holds only in-frame clones, not every one. The repertoire holds roughly 55,000 clones, with 65% to 80% as singletons. Sequencing was performed on CD4+ T cells from blood, taken around 4.5 years after liver transplant. These receptors were collected from a human patient who received a liver transplant. Some T cells may arise from the graft donor. CDR3s include the opening cysteine and the closing phenylalanine or tryptophan. A D gene is named only where the DNA matches it firmly. Expanded clones get a size class; other rows say once, few or many, or leave the size out.

>TRBJ1-5|-|TRBV4-2|-
TGTGCCAGCAGAAAGGTGGCAGACAATCAGCCCCAGCATTTT
CASRKVADNQPQHF
>TRBJ2-7|-|TRBV5-6|-
TGTGCCAGCAGCTTGAAGCCGGGCTACGAGCAGTACTTC
CASSLKPGYEQYF
>TRBJ2-2|-|TRBV7-8|TRBD2
TGTGCCAGCAGCCGGAGGCCTAGCGGAAACACCGGGGAGCTGTTTTTT
CASSRRPSGNTGELFF
>TRBJ2-7|-|TRBV25-1|-
TGTGCCGATGGGAAAAAGGGAAACGAGCAGTACTTC
CADGKKGNEQYF
>TRBJ1-5|-|TRBV18|-
TGTGCCAGCTCACCACGGGAGATGAGTGATAGCAATCAGCCCCAGCATTTT
CASSPREMSDSNQPQHF
>TRBJ2-2|-|TRBV18|-
TGTGCCAGCTCACCACTGTTGTCGGCAGTGACCACCGGGGAGCTGTTTTTT
CASSPLLSAVTTGELFF
>TRBJ1-2|-|TRBV5-4|TRBD1
TGTGCCAGCAGCTTTGGTCAGGGGGGGTCCGGGACCTATGGCTACACCTTC
CASSFGQGGSGTYGYTF
>TRBJ2-5|-|TRBV30|-
TGTGCCTGGGGGACTTATCAAGAGACCCAGTACTTC
CAWGTYQETQYF
>TRBJ1-1|-|TRBV5-1|TRBD1
TGCGCCAGCAGCTCTCAAGAAACCGGGACAGTGAACACTGAAGCTTTCTTT
CASSSQETGTVNTEAFF
>TRBJ1-2|-|TRBV6-5|TRBD1
TGTGCCAGCAGCCTACAGGGGGTCGGCTATGGCTACACCTTC
CASSLQGVGYGYTF
>TRBJ1-6|-|TRBV19|TRBD1
TGTGCCAGTAGTTTACAGGGGCTTTACTCACCCCTCCACTTT
CASSLQGLYSPLHF
>TRBJ2-5|-|TRBV27|-
TGTGCCAGCGGACGGATCCAAGAGACCCAGTACTTC
CASGRIQETQYF
>TRBJ2-7|-|TRBV2|-
TGTGCCAGCCAGTTGTTAGGGGGGAGCTCCTACGAGCAGTACTTC
CASQLLGGSSYEQYF
>TRBJ1-3|-|TRBV2|-
TGTGCCAGCAGGAACAGGGACACCATATATTTT
CASRNRDTIYF
>TRBJ1-3|-|TRBV7-2|-
TGTGCCAGCAGCTTAAAGTCGAACCCCTCTGGAAACACCATATATTTT
CASSLKSNPSGNTIYF
>TRBJ2-2|once|TRBV28|-
TGTGCCAGCGAACGACAGCTACCCGGGGAGCTGTTTTTT
CASERQLPGELFF
>TRBJ1-2|many|TRBV4-1|TRBD1
TGCGCCAGCAGCCAAGATCAGGGGGCGAACTATGGCTACACCTTC
CASSQDQGANYGYTF
>TRBJ1-4|-|TRBV28|-
TGTGCCAGCAGTACCCGGGTAACCGTCCTTTTT
CASSTRVTVLF
>TRBJ1-6|-|TRBV28|-
TGTGCCAGCGAACCCCTGAGAGGGAATTCACCCCTCCACTTT
CASEPLRGNSPLHF
>TRBJ2-7|-|TRBV5-4|-
TGTGCCAGCAGCGGTGCGTACGAGCAGTACTTC
CASSGAYEQYF
>TRBJ1-5|few|TRBV30|-
TGTGCCTGGAGTGGGATGTCTAGCAATCAGCCCCAGCATTTT
CAWSGMSSNQPQHF
>TRBJ2-1|-|TRBV10-3|TRBD2
TGTGCCATCAGCGGGACTAGCAATGAGCAGTTCTTC
CAISGTSNEQFF
>TRBJ2-6|-|TRBV5-1|-
TGCGCCAGCAGCCTAACTACCCGGACACGGAGTGGGGCCAACGTCCTGACTTTC
CASSLTTRTRSGANVLTF
>TRBJ1-1|medium-sized|TRBV7-2|-
TGTGCCAGCAGCCCGGGGACGAACACTGAAGCTTTCTTT
CASSPGTNTEAFF
>TRBJ1-3|once|TRBV5-4|TRBD1
TGTGCCAGCAGCTTGGAGGGGGCGCGGGGAAACACCATATATTTT
CASSLEGARGNTIYF
>TRBJ2-1|-|TRBV6-6|-
TGTGCCAGCCGACCCCGCCCGGACAGCTACAATGAGCAGTTCTTC
CASRPRPDSYNEQFF
>TRBJ1-6|-|TRBV4-1|-
TGCGCCAGCAGCCAAGATCGTAGGAGGGATAATTCACCCCTCCACTTT
CASSQDRRRDNSPLHF
>TRBJ2-5|-|TRBV5-4|TRBD2
TGTGCCAGCAGCTCTAGCGGAGTGGAGACCCAGTACTTC
CASSSSGVETQYF
>TRBJ2-1|-|TRBV30|TRBD2
TGTGCCTGGGGCCTCGGGGGCGGGGGGTACAATGAGCAGTTCTTC
CAWGLGGGGYNEQFF
>TRBJ2-4|few|TRBV2|TRBD2
TGTGCCAGCAGTGATCAGGGTGCGGGGGACATTCAGTACTTC
CASSDQGAGDIQYF
>TRBJ1-5|-|TRBV5-1|TRBD1
TGCGCCAGCAGCTCGACAGGGGAGGACAATCAGCCCCAGCATTTT
CASSSTGEDNQPQHF
>TRBJ2-1|few|TRBV5-4|-
TGTGCCAGCAGCTTGAAAGTCGGCTACTCCTACAATGAGCAGTTCTTC
CASSLKVGYSYNEQFF
>TRBJ1-1|-|TRBV28|-
TGTGCCAGCAGTTTGGCAGGGATCAACACTGAAGCTTTCTTT
CASSLAGINTEAFF
>TRBJ1-2|-|TRBV2|-
TGTGCCAGCAGAACGCTTGGGGTGTCTAACTATGGCTACACCTTC
CASRTLGVSNYGYTF
>TRBJ2-3|-|TRBV7-2|TRBD2
TGTGCCAGCAGCCCCTTTCCCCGCGGGGGGCGTTCTGGCACAGATACGCAGTATTTT
CASSPFPRGGRSGTDTQYF
>TRBJ1-1|-|TRBV6-5|TRBD1
TGTGCCAGCAGTTACCGGACAGGGGCCGCTTTCTTT
CASSYRTGAAFF
>TRBJ2-7|-|TRBV15|-
TGTGCCACCAGCAGAGATGGAGGGCTGTCCTACGAGCAGTACTTC
CATSRDGGLSYEQYF
>TRBJ2-3|-|TRBV30|-
TGTGCCTGGACCCAGGGGGGCCAATCGTTAGATACGCAGTATTTT
CAWTQGGQSLDTQYF
>TRBJ1-2|-|TRBV29-1|-
TGCAGCGTCTATGCTAACTATGGCTACACCTTC
CSVYANYGYTF
>TRBJ2-3|-|TRBV30|-
TGTGCCTGGATTTCGCCAGCAGATACGCAGTATTTT
CAWISPADTQYF
>TRBJ2-7|-|TRBV14|-
TGTGCCAGCAGCCAAGATCTTGCCCGATGGTACGAGCAGTACTTC
CASSQDLARWYEQYF
>TRBJ1-3|-|TRBV6-1|-
TGTGCCACCAGCACAACTTGGGGGAGAGGCAACACCATATATTTT
CATSTTWGRGNTIYF